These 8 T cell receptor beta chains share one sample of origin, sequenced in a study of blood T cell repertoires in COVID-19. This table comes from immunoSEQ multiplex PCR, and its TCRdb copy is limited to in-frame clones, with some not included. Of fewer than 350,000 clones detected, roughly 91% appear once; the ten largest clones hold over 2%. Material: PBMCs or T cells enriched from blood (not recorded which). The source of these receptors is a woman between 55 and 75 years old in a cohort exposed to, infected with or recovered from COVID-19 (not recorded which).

DNA of the CDR3: TGTGCCAGCAGCGTAGGACAGGGGGTAGAGAGGGAGCAGTACTTC. Amino acid sequence: CASSVGQGVEREQYF. The chain carries TRBV9 and TRBJ2-7, with TRBD1 matching over 9 bases. Germline CDR1 is SGDLS and CDR2 is YYNGEE. CDR3 length: 15 residues. The J segment lost 7 bases and the V segment lost 0 bases, leaving 8 bases of the junction unmatched.

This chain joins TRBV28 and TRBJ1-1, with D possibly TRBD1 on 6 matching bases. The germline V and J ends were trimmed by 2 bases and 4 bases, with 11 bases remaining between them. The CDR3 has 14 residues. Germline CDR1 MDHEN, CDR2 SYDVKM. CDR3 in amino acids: CASSLQGGGTEAFF. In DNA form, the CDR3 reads TGTGCCAGCAGTTTACAGGGAGGGGGCACTGAAGCTTTCTTT.

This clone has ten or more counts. The CDR3 loop is CASSLSSGSTSPYEQYF. The CDR3 DNA sequence: TGTGCCAGCAGCCTATCGAGCGGGAGTACCTCCCCCTACGAGCAGTACTTC. The V gene is TRBV3-1 (or the pseudogene TRBV3-2), the J gene TRBJ2-7; TRBD2 aligns across 8 bases. This CDR3 is 17 amino acids long. The J segment lost 2 bases and the V segment lost 4 bases, leaving 13 bases of the junction unmatched. CDR1 and CDR2 (germline): LGHDT, YNNKEL (reference sequence).

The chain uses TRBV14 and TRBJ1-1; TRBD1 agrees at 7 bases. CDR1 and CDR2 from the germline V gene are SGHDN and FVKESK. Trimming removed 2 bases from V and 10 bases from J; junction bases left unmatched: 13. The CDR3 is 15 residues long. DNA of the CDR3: TGTGCCAGCAGCCAAATTGGCAGGGGGTATGGTCCAGCTTTCTTT. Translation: CASSQIGRGYGPAFF.

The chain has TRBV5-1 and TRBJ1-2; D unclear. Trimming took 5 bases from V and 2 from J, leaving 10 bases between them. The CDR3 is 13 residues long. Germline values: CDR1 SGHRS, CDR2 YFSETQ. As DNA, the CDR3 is TGCGCCAGCAGTTATGACTCAAACTATGGCTACACCTTC. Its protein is CASSYDSNYGYTF.

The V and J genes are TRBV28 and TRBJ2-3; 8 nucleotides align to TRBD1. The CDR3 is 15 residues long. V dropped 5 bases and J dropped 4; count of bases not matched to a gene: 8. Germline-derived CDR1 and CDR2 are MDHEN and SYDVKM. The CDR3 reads CASSPPDREADTQYF. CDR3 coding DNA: TGTGCCAGCAGTCCACCGGACAGGGAGGCAGATACGCAGTATTTT. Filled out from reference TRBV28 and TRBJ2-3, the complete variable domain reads DVKVTQSSRYLVKRTGEKVFLECVQDMDHENMFWYRQDPGLGLRLIYFSYDVKMKEKGDIPEGYSVSREKKERFSLILESASTNQTSMYLCASSPPDREADTQYFGPGTRLTVL.

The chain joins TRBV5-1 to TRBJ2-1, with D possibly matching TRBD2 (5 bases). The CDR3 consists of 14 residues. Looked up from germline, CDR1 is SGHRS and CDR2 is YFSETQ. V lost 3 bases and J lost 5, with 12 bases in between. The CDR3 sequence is CASSYIAGHNEQFF. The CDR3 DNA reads TGCGCCAGCAGCTATATTGCGGGCCACAATGAGCAGTTCTTC.

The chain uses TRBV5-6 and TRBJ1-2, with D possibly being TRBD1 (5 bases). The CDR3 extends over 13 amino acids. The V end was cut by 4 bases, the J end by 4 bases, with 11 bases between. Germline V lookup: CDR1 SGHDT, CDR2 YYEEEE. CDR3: CASSDVGGYGYTF. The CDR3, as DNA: TGTGCCAGCAGCGATGTCGGGGGCTATGGCTACACCTTC.